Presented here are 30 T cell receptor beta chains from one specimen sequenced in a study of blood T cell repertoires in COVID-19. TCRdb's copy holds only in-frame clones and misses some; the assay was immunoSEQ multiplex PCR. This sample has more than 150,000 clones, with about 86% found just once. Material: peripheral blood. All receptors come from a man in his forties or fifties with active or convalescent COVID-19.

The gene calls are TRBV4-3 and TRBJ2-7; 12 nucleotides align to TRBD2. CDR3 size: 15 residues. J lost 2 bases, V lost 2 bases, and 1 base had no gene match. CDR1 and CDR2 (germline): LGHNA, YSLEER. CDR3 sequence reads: CASSQLAGGTYEQYF. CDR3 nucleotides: TGCGCCAGCAGCCAACTAGCGGGGGGGACCTACGAGCAGTACTTC.

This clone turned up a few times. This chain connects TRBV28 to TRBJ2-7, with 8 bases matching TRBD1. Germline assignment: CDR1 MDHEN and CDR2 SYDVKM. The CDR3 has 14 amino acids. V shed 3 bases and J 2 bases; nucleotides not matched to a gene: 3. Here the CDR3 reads CASSLVRGPYEQYF. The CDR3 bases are TGTGCCAGCAGTTTGGTCAGGGGGCCCTACGAGCAGTACTTC. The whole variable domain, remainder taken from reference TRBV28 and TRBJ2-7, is DVKVTQSSRYLVKRTGEKVFLECVQDMDHENMFWYRQDPGLGLRLIYFSYDVKMKEKGDIPEGYSVSREKKERFSLILESASTNQTSMYLCASSLVRGPYEQYFGPGTRLTVT.

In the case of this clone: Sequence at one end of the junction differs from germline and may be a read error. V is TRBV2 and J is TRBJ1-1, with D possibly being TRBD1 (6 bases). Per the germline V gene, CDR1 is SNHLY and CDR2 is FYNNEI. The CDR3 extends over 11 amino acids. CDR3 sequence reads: CASSPGRGALF. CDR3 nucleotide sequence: TGTGCCAGCAGCCCGGGGAGGGGGGCCCTCTTT.

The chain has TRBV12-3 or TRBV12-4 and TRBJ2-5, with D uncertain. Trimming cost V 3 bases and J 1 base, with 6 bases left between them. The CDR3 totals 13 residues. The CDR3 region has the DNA TGTGCCAGCAGTTTCCGCAGCCAAGAGACCCAGTACTTC. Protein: CASSFRSQETQYF.

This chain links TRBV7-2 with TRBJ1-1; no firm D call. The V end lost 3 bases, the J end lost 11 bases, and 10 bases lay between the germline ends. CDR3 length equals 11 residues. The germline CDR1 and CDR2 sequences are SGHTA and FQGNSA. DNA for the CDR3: TGTGCCAGCAGCTTCGATTATAGCGCTTTCTTT. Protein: CASSFDYSAFF.

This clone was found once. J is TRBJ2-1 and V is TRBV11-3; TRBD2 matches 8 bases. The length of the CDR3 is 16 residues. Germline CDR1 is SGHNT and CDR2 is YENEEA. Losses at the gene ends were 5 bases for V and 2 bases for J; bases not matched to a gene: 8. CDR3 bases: TGTGCCAGCAGCGAAGCGGGAGCCCTGGCCTACAATGAGCAGTTCTTC. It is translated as CASSEAGALAYNEQFF.

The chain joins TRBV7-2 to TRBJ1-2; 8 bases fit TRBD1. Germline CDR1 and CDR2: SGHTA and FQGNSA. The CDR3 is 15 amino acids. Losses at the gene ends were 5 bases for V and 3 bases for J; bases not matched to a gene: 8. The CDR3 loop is CASSTRTGLHYGYTF. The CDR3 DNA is TGTGCCAGCAGCACAAGGACAGGGCTGCACTATGGCTACACCTTC. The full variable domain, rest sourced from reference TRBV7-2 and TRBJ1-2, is GAGVSQSPSNKVTEKGKDVELRCDPISGHTALYWYRQSLGQGLEFLIYFQGNSAPDKSGLPSDRFSAERTGGSVSTLTIQRTQQEDSAVYLCASSTRTGLHYGYTFGSGTRLTVV.

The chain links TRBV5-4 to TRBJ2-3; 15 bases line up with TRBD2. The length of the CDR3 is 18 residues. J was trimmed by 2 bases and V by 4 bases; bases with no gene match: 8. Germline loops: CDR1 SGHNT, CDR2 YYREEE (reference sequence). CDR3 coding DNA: TGTGCCAGCAGCACCGGACTAGCGGGAGGGTGGGACACAGATACGCAGTATTTT. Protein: CASSTGLAGGWDTDTQYF.

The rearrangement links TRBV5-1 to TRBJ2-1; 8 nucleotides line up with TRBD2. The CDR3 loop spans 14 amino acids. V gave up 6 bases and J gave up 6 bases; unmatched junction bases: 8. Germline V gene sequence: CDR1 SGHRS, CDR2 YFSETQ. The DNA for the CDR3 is TGCGCCAGCAACTCCGGGAGGGAGGGCAATGAGCAGTTCTTC. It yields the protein CASNSGREGNEQFF.

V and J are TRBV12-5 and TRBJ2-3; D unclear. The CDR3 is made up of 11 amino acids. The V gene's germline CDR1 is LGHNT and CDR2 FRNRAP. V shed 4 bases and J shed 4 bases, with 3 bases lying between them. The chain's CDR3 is CASGSADTQYF. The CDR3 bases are TGTGCTAGTGGTTCGGCAGATACGCAGTATTTT.

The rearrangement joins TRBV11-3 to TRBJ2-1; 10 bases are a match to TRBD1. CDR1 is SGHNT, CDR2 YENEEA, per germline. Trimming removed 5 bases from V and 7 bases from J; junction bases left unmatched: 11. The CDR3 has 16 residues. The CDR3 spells CASSLRSGTGANEQFF. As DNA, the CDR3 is TGTGCCAGCAGCCTTAGATCGGGGACAGGGGCAAATGAGCAGTTCTTC.

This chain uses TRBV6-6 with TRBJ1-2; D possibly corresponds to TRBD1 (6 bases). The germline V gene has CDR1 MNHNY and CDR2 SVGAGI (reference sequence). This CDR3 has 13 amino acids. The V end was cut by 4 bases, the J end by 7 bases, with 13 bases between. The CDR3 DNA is TGTGCCAGCAGTTCAGGACAGTCGGGTGGCTACACCTTC. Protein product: CASSSGQSGGYTF.

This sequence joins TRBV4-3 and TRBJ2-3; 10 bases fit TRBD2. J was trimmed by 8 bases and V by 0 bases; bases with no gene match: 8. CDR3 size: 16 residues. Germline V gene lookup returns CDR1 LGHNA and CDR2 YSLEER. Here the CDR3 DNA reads TGCGCCAGCAGCCAAGATTTTAGCGGGGGGTACGGTACGCAGTATTTT. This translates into CASSQDFSGGYGTQYF.

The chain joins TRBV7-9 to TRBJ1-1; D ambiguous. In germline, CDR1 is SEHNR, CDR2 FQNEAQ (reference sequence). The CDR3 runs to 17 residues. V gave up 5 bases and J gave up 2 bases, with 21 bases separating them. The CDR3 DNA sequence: TGTGCCAGCAGCCCGATAGAGGGTGTCCTACTTAACACTGAAGCTTTCTTT. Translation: CASSPIEGVLLNTEAFF.

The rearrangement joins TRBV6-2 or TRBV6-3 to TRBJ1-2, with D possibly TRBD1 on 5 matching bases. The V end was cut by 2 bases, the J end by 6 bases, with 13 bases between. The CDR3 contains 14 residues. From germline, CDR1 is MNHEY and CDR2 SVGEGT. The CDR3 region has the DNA TGTGCCAGCAGTTACGCAGGGCGGTATAATGGCTACACCTTC. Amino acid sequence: CASSYAGRYNGYTF.

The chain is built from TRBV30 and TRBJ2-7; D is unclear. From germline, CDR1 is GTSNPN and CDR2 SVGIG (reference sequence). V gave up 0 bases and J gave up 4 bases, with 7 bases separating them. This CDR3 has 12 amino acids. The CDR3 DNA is TGTGCCTGGAGTGTAACGGTGTACGAGCAGTACTTC. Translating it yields CAWSVTVYEQYF. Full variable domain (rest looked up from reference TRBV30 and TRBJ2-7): SQTIHQWPATLVQPVGSPLSLECTVEGTSNPNLYWYRQAAGRGLQLLFYSVGIGQISSEVPQNLSASRPQDRQFILSSKKLLLSDSGFYLCAWSVTVYEQYFGPGTRLTVT.

CDR3 DNA: TGTGCCAGCAGTTACTCGACTAGCGGGAACTACCATGACAATGAGCAGTTCTTC. Amino acids: CASSYSTSGNYHDNEQFF. The chain employs TRBV6-2 or TRBV6-3 and TRBJ2-1, with TRBD2 matching over 11 bases. The CDR3 runs 18 residues. The V segment lost 0 bases and the J segment 5 bases; nucleotides outside the gene matches: 9. Germline V lookup: CDR1 MNHEY, CDR2 SVGEGT.

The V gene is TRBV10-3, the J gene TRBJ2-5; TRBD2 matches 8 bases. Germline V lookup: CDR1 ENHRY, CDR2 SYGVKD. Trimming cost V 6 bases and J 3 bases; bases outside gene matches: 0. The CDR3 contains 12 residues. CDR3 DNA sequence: TGTGCCATCAGCGGGGGGGAAGAGACCCAGTACTTC. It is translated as CAISGGEETQYF.

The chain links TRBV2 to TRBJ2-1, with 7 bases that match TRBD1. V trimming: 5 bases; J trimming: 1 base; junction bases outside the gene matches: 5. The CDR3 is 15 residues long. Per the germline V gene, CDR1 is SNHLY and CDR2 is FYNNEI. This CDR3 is CASSNDRASYNEQFF. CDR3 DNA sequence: TGTGCCAGCAGTAACGACAGGGCATCCTACAATGAGCAGTTCTTC.

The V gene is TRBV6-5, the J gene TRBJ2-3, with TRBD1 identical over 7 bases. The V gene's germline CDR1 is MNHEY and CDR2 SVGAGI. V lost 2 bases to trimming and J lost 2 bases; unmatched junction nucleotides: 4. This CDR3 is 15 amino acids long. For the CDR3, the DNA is TGTGCCAGCAGTTACGGCAGGGGGTACACAGATACGCAGTATTTT. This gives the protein CASSYGRGYTDTQYF.

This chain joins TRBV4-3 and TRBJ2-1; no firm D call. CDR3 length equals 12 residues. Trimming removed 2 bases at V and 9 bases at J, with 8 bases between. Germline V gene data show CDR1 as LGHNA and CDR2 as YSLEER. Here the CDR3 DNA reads TGCGCCAGCAGCCAACGCGTAAGTGAGCAGTTCTTC. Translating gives CASSQRVSEQFF.

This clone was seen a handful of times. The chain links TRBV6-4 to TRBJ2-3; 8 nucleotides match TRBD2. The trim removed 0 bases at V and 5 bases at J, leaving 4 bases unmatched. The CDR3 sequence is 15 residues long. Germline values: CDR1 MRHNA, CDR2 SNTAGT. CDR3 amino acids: CASSDSGGAGDTQYF. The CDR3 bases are TGTGCCAGCAGTGACTCCGGGGGGGCCGGAGATACGCAGTATTTT.

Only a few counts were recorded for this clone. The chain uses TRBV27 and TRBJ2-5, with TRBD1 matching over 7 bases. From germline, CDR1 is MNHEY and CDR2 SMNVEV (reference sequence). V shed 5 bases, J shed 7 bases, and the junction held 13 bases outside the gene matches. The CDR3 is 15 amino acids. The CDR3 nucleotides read TGTGCCAGCAGTCCATGGTTACAGGGGACCTCGACCCAGTACTTC. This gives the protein CASSPWLQGTSTQYF.

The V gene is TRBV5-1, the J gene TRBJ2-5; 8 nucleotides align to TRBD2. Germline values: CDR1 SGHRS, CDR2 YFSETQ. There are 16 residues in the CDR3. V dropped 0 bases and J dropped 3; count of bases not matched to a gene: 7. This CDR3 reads CASSLGVSGGEETQYF. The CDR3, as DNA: TGCGCCAGCAGCTTGGGGGTAAGCGGGGGCGAAGAGACCCAGTACTTC.

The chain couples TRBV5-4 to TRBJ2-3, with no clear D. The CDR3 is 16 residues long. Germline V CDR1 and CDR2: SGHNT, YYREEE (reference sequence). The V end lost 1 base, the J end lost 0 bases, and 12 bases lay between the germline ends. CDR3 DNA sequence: TGTGCCAGCAGCTTGTCCCAGATCTCTAGCACAGATACGCAGTATTTT. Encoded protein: CASSLSQISSTDTQYF.

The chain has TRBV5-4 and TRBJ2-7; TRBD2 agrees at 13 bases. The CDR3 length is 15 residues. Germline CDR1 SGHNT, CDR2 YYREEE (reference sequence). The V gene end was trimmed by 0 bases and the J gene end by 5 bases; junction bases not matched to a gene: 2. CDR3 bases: TGTGCCAGCAGCTTGGGTGGGACTAGCGGGAACGAGCAGTACTTC. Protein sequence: CASSLGGTSGNEQYF.

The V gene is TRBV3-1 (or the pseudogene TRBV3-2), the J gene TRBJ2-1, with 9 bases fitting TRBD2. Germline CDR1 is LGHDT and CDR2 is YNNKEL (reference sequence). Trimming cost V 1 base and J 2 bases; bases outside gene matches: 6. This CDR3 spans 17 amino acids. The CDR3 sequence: CASSQGRGGGAYNEQFF. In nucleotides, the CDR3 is TGTGCCAGCAGCCAAGGTAGAGGCGGGGGGGCCTACAATGAGCAGTTCTTC.

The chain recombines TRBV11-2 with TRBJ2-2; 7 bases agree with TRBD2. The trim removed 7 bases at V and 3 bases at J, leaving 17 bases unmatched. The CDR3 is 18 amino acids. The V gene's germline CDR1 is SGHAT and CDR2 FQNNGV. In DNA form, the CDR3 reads TGTGCCAGCACTCGATCGACGGGGCAGCGGGACTACACCGGGGAGCTGTTTTTT. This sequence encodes CASTRSTGQRDYTGELFF.

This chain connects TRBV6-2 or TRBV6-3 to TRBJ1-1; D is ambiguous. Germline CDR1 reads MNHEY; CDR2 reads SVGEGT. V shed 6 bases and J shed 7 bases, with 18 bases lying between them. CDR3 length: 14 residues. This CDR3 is CASSPHSGGFEAFF. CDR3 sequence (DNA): TGTGCCAGCAGCCCACATAGCGGAGGATTTGAAGCTTTCTTT.

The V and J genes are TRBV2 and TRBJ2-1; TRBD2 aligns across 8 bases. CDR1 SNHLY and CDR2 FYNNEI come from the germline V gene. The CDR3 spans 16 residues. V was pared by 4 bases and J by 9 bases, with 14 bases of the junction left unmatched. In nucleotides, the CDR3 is TGTGCCAGCAGTGTCGTCACTAGCGGAGGGGCGGGTGAGCAGTTCTTC. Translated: CASSVVTSGGAGEQFF.